Presented here are 21 T cell receptor beta chains from one specimen sequenced in a study of PD-1 blockade in classical Hodgkin lymphoma. This table comes from immunoSEQ multiplex PCR, and its TCRdb copy is limited to in-frame clones, with some not included. The data show 80,000 to 100,000 clones, with about 93% seen just once and approximately 2% held by the top ten. Indicated time point: cycle 4 day 1 (C4D1), after 5 to 7 weeks of nivolumab. Every patient had relapsed following autologous stem cell transplantation, and cohorts differed in brentuximab vedotin exposure. Sample: peripheral blood mononuclear cells (PBMCs), taken before the fourth cycle of nivolumab. The receptor set was obtained from a human donor with classical Hodgkin lymphoma.

J is TRBJ2-7 and V is TRBV9; TRBD1 aligns across 9 bases. Germline CDR1 SGDLS, CDR2 YYNGEE. Trimming took 0 bases from V and 2 from J; bases not matched to a gene: 9. CDR3 length: 17 residues. The CDR3 loop reads CASSVESITGGTYEQYF. CDR3 nucleotide sequence: TGTGCCAGCAGCGTAGAAAGCATAACAGGGGGCACCTACGAGCAGTACTTC.

This chain uses TRBV6-1 with TRBJ2-3, with 12 positions matching TRBD1. V dropped 4 bases and J dropped 6; count of bases not matched to a gene: 5. Germline CDR1 and CDR2: MNHNS and SASEGT. CDR3 length: 15 amino acids. Written as DNA, the CDR3 is TGTGCCAGCAGTGTCGGGACAGGGGGCGCGGATACGCAGTATTTT. This translates into CASSVGTGGADTQYF.

The CDR3 region is CASSILGGNQPQHF. The CDR3 DNA reads TGTGCCAGTAGTATCCTAGGGGGCAATCAGCCCCAGCATTTT. The chain is built from TRBV19 and TRBJ1-5, with TRBD1 as a possible D gene (5 bases). The germline V gene encodes CDR1 LNHDA and CDR2 SQIVND (reference sequence). V shed 3 bases and J shed 2 bases, with 8 bases lying between them. The CDR3 is 14 amino acids.

The rearrangement joins TRBV5-1 to TRBJ1-1; 7 positions match TRBD1. In germline, CDR1 is SGHRS, CDR2 YFSETQ. J was trimmed by 7 bases and V by 7 bases; bases with no gene match: 4. The CDR3 has 11 amino acids. The CDR3 here is CASHQGVEAFF. The CDR3 DNA reads as TGCGCCAGCCACCAGGGGGTTGAAGCTTTCTTT.

The chain combines TRBV28 with TRBJ1-3; D may be TRBD1 (5 bases). CDR3 length: 18 amino acids. CDR1 is MDHEN, CDR2 SYDVKM, per germline. V lost 7 bases and J 0 bases, leaving 22 bases between the germline ends. CDR3 residues: CASTPSRDLWSSGNTIYF. Written as DNA, the CDR3 is TGTGCCAGCACCCCCTCCCGGGACCTTTGGAGCTCTGGAAACACCATATATTTT. Using reference TRBV28 and TRBJ1-3 for the parts outside the CDR3, the full variable domain is DVKVTQSSRYLVKRTGEKVFLECVQDMDHENMFWYRQDPGLGLRLIYFSYDVKMKEKGDIPEGYSVSREKKERFSLILESASTNQTSMYLCASTPSRDLWSSGNTIYFGEGSWLTVV.

The V gene is TRBV14, the J gene TRBJ1-3, with 7 bases that match TRBD1. V shed 4 bases, J shed 2 bases, and the junction held 11 bases outside the gene matches. The CDR3 loop spans 17 amino acids. Germline CDR1 is SGHDN and CDR2 is FVKESK. Here the CDR3 reads CASSPVPPDRAGNTIYF. CDR3 in DNA: TGTGCCAGCAGCCCAGTGCCCCCCGACAGGGCTGGAAACACCATATATTTT.

The chain is built from TRBV28 and TRBJ1-4, with D perhaps matching TRBD1 (5 bases). This CDR3 spans 13 amino acids. V was cut by 6 bases and J by 8 bases, with 13 bases left in between. CDR1 is MDHEN, CDR2 SYDVKM, per germline. This chain's CDR3 is CASRTGGAEKLFF. The CDR3 nucleotides read TGTGCCAGCAGAACAGGTGGGGCGGAAAAACTGTTTTTT.

This chain uses TRBV7-6 with TRBJ1-3, with D possibly TRBD1 on 6 matching bases. V lost 3 bases, J lost 0 bases, and 18 bases lay in between. Germline V gene lookup returns CDR1 SGHVS and CDR2 FNYEAQ. The CDR3 loop spans 18 amino acids. Here the CDR3 DNA reads TGTGCCAGCAGCTTGGGGACATGGACCCTACGCTCTGGAAACACCATATATTTT. Translating gives CASSLGTWTLRSGNTIYF.

This chain uses TRBV5-1 with TRBJ1-1; no clear D. The germline CDR1 and CDR2 sequences are SGHRS and YFSETQ. V was clipped by 0 bases and J by 1 base, with 4 bases between them. The CDR3 has 13 residues. CDR3 nucleotides: TGCGCCAGCAGCTTGGTACCGAACACTGAAGCTTTCTTT. The encoded protein is CASSLVPNTEAFF.

The V call is TRBV29-1, the J call TRBJ1-1; perhaps TRBD1 as D (5 bases). CDR1 and CDR2 from the germline V gene are SQVTM and ANQGSEA. The CDR3 runs to 13 residues. V was trimmed by 4 bases and J by 1 base, leaving 10 bases between them. CDR3 protein: CSVVRTGNTEAFF. CDR3 DNA: TGCAGCGTTGTCCGTACAGGGAACACTGAAGCTTTCTTT.

The genes are TRBV10-3 and TRBJ1-5; perhaps TRBD1 as D (6 bases). The germline CDR1 and CDR2 sequences are ENHRY and SYGVKD. This CDR3 region has 16 residues. V shed 3 bases and J shed 9 bases, with 21 bases lying between them. This CDR3 is CAISDAPLGGQVPQHF. The CDR3 DNA is TGTGCCATCAGTGATGCGCCCCTCGGGGGGCAGGTGCCCCAGCATTTT.

This clone was seen once. This chain connects TRBV29-1 to TRBJ1-3; no clear D. This CDR3 spans 12 amino acids. Germline CDR1 SQVTM, CDR2 ANQGSEA. V shed 4 bases and J shed 3 bases, with 7 bases lying between them. The CDR3 is CSVGDFGNTIYF. DNA of the CDR3: TGCAGCGTTGGGGATTTTGGAAACACCATATATTTT.

This chain joins TRBV29-1 and TRBJ2-7; TRBD2 agrees at 7 bases. V lost 4 bases to trimming and J lost 1 base; unmatched junction nucleotides: 4. CDR1 is SQVTM, CDR2 ANQGSEA, per germline. CDR3 length: 13 amino acids. The DNA for the CDR3 is TGCAGCGTTGGGCCTAGCGGTTCCTACGAGCAGTACTTC. Translating it yields CSVGPSGSYEQYF.

V usage is TRBV5-1 and J usage is TRBJ1-1; D might be TRBD1 (5 bases). V gave up 3 bases and J gave up 1 base, with 22 bases separating them. The CDR3 covers 18 residues. Germline V gives CDR1 SGHRS, CDR2 YFSETQ. The CDR3 loop is CASSSGRQGPPGNTEAFF. In nucleotides, the CDR3 is TGCGCCAGCAGCTCCGGGAGGCAGGGCCCGCCTGGGAACACTGAAGCTTTCTTT.

This chain uses TRBV21-1 with TRBJ2-7; the table assigns TRBD2, which was not confirmed against the DNA. TRBV21-1 is shown as a pseudogene. CDR3 length equals 21 residues. The CDR3 DNA follows: TGTGCCAGCAGCCACAATTCCAGGGGTGGGACTAGCGGGAGTAGCTCCTACGAGCAGTACTTC. It specifies CASSHNSRGGTSGSSSYEQYF.

This sequence joins TRBV5-1 and TRBJ2-1, with 9 positions matching TRBD2. The V gene's germline CDR1 is SGHRS and CDR2 YFSETQ. The length of the CDR3 is 15 residues. The V segment lost 3 bases and the J segment 9 bases; nucleotides outside the gene matches: 10. CDR3 sequence (DNA): TGCGCCAGCAGCTCGTTAGCGGGAGTGTCGGGTGAGCAGTTCTTC. It encodes CASSSLAGVSGEQFF.

CDR3 amino acids: CASMLLAGDQNEQFF. The CDR3 nucleotides read TGTGCCAGTATGTTACTAGCGGGAGATCAGAATGAGCAGTTCTTC. V gene TRBV19 combines with J gene TRBJ2-1; TRBD2 matches 11 bases. Germline trimming cut 7 bases from V and 7 bases from J; bases unmatched to any gene: 9. Germline V gene data show CDR1 as LNHDA and CDR2 as SQIVND (reference sequence). This CDR3 contains 15 residues.

V gene TRBV29-1 combines with J gene TRBJ2-7; TRBD2 matches at 7 bases. Germline assignment: CDR1 SQVTM and CDR2 ANQGSEA. There are 15 residues in the CDR3. Losses at the gene ends were 7 bases for V and 1 base for J; bases not matched to a gene: 13. CDR3 residues: CSGMLALAASYEQYF. In DNA, the CDR3 is TGCAGCGGGATGTTGGCTCTAGCGGCTTCCTACGAGCAGTACTTC.

The chain couples TRBV11-2 to TRBJ1-1, with D tentatively TRBD1 (6 bases). This CDR3 spans 14 amino acids. Germline V gives CDR1 SGHAT, CDR2 FQNNGV. V shed 5 bases and J shed 0 bases, with 10 bases lying between them. The chain's CDR3 is CASSLDSLNTEAFF. The CDR3 DNA reads TGTGCCAGCAGCCTGGACAGCTTGAACACTGAAGCTTTCTTT. Full variable domain (outside the CDR3, taken from reference TRBV11-2 and TRBJ1-1): EAGVAQSPRYKIIEKRQSVAFWCNPISGHATLYWYQQILGQGPKLLIQFQNNGVVDDSQLPKDRFSAERLKGVDSTLKIQPAKLEDSAVYLCASSLDSLNTEAFFGQGTRLTVV.

The rearrangement links TRBV2 to TRBJ2-2; D not resolved. Trimming stripped 4 bases from V and 8 bases from J, with 14 bases between. CDR3 length: 14 amino acids. Germline V gene lookup returns CDR1 SNHLY and CDR2 FYNNEI. DNA of the CDR3: TGTGCCAGCAGTGCCGAAGCAGGAAGAGGGGAGCTGTTTTTT. Protein sequence: CASSAEAGRGELFF.

V usage is TRBV27 and J usage is TRBJ1-1; TRBD1 might be the D (6 bases). V was pared by 7 bases and J by 6 bases, with 15 bases between. The length of the CDR3 is 13 residues. Germline CDR1 reads MNHEY; CDR2 reads SMNVEV (reference sequence). CDR3 amino acids: CASTDSRGAEAFF. The CDR3 DNA reads TGTGCCAGCACGGATAGTAGGGGGGCTGAAGCTTTCTTT.